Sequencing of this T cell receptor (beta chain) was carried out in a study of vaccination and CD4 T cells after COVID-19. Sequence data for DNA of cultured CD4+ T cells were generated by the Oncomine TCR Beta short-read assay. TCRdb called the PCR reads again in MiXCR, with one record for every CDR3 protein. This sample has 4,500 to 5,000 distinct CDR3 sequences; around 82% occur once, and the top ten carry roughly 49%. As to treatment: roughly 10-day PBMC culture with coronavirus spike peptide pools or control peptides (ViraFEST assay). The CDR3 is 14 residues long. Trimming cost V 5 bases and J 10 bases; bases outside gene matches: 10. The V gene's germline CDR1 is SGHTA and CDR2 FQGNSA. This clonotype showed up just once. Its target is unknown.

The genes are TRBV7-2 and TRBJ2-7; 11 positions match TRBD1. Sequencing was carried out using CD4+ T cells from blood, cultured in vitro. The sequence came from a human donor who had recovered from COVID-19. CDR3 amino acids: CASSPGTGGRAQYF. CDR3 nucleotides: TGTGCCAGCAGCCCCGGGACAGGGGGTCGGGCCCAGTACTTC.